This TCR beta chain was captured by sequencing in a study of blood T cell repertoires in COVID-19. As for the study in general: Collection of acute and convalescent COVID-19 samples took place in the United States, Italy and Spain. T cells, B-cell-depleted T cells, or PBMCs provided the cDNA or gDNA that served as material.

How the authors handled the data: Estimation of nucleated cell counts was performed using reference gene primer amplification. Only in-frame clones appear in the TCRdb table, and some are missing; sequencing was by immunoSEQ multiplex PCR. V, J and clone size derive from that table, while D and trimming were established from the DNA sequence. The sample contains some 73,000 clones, 80% to 85% of which appear only once. V dropped 6 bases and J dropped 2 bases, with 11 bases sitting between them. This CDR3 region has 13 residues. CDR1 and CDR2 (germline): MRHNA, SNTAGT. Material for sequencing was peripheral blood. The chain joins TRBV6-4 to TRBJ2-7; perhaps TRBD2 as D (6 bases). The receptor was isolated from a human donor in a cohort sampled during active COVID-19. The DNA for the CDR3 is TGTGCCAGCAGGAGGAGGGGAACCTACGAGCAGTACTTC. This sequence encodes CASRRRGTYEQYF.